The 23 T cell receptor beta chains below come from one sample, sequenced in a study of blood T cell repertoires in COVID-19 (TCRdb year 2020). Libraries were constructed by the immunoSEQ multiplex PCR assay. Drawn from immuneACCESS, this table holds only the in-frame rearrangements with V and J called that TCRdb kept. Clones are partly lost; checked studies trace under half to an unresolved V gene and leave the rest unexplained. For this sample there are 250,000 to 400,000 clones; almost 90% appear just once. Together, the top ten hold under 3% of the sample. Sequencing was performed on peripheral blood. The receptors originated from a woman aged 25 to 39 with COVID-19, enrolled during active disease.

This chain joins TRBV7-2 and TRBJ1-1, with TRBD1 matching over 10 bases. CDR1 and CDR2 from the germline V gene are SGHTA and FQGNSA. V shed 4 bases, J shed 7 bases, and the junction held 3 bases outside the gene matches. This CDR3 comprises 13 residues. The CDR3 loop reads CASSSDRGSEAFF. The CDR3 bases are TGTGCCAGCAGCTCGGACAGGGGGAGTGAAGCTTTCTTT.

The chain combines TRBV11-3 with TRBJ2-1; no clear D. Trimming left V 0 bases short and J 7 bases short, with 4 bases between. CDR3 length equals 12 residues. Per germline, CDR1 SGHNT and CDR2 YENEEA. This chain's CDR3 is CASSLDHNEQFF. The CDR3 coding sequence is TGTGCCAGCAGCTTAGACCATAATGAGCAGTTCTTC. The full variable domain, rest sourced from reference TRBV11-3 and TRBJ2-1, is EAGVVQSPRYKIIEKKQPVAFWCNPISGHNTLYWYLQNLGQGPELLIRYENEEAVDDSQLPKDRFSAERLKGVDSTLKIQPAELGDSAVYLCASSLDHNEQFFGPGTRLTVL.

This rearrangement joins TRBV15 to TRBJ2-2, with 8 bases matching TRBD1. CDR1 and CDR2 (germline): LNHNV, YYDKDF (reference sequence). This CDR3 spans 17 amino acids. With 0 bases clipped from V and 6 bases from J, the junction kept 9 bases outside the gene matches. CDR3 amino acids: CATSRDRTGGKAGELFF. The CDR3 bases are TGTGCCACCAGCAGAGATCGAACAGGGGGGAAGGCCGGGGAGCTGTTTTTT.

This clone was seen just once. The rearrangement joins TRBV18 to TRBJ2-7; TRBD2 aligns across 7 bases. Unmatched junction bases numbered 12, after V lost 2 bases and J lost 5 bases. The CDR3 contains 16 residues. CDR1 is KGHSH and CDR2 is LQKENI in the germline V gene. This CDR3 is CASSPGRELHLDEQYF. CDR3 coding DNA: TGTGCCAGCTCACCAGGGCGGGAGCTGCATCTCGACGAGCAGTACTTC.

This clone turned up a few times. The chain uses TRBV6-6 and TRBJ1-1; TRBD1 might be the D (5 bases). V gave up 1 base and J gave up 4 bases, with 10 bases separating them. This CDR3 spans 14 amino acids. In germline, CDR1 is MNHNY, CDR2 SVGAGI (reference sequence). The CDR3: CASSYYSGGTEAFF. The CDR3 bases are TGTGCCAGCAGTTACTACTCGGGGGGCACTGAAGCTTTCTTT.

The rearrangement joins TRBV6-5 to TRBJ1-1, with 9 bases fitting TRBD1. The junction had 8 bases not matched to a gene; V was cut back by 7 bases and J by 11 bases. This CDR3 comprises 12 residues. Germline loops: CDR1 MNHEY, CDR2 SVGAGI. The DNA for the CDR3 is TGTGCCAGCACGGGGACAGGGAAGATGGCTTTCTTT. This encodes CASTGTGKMAFF.

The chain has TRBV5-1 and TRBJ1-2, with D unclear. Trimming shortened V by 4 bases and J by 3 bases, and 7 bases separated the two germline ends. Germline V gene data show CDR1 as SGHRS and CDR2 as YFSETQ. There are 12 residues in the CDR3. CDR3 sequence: CASSPVDYGYTF. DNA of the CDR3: TGCGCCAGCAGCCCCGTAGACTATGGCTACACCTTC.

This CDR3 reads CAWDPGQGMNTEAFF. CDR3 in DNA: TGTGCCTGGGATCCGGGACAGGGTATGAACACTGAAGCTTTCTTT. V gene TRBV30 combines with J gene TRBJ1-1; 9 bases line up with TRBD1. In germline, CDR1 is GTSNPN, CDR2 SVGIG (reference sequence). This CDR3 has 15 amino acids. With V trimmed by 5 bases and J by 0 bases, 7 bases remained unmatched.

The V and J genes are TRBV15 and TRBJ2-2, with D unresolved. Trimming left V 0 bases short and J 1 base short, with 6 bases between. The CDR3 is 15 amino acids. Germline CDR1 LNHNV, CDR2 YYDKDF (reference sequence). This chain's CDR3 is CATSREPGNTGELFF. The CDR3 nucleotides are TGTGCCACCAGCAGAGAGCCAGGGAACACCGGGGAGCTGTTTTTT.

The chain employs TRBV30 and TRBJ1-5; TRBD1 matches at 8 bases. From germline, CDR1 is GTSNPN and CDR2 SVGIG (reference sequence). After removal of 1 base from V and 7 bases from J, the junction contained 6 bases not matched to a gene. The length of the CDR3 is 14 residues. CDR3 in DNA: TGTGCCTGGAGTGGAGGACAGGGTGGCCAGCCCCAGCATTTT. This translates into CAWSGGQGGQPQHF. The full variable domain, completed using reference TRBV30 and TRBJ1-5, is SQTIHQWPATLVQPVGSPLSLECTVEGTSNPNLYWYRQAAGRGLQLLFYSVGIGQISSEVPQNLSASRPQDRQFILSSKKLLLSDSGFYLCAWSGGQGGQPQHFGDGTRLSIL.

The CDR3 DNA reads TGTGCCAGCAGCTTAGTCCGGGCTAGCGGGAGTAATGAGCAGTTCTTC. Translating it yields CASSLVRASGSNEQFF. The J gene is TRBJ2-1, the V gene TRBV7-2; TRBD2 matches at 10 bases. This CDR3 spans 16 amino acids. V dropped 1 base and J dropped 7; count of bases not matched to a gene: 7. The germline V gene encodes CDR1 SGHTA and CDR2 FQGNSA.

In nucleotides, the CDR3 is TGTGCCAGCAGTTTGACTCGCCAGGATACGCAGTATTTT. This codes for CASSLTRQDTQYF. The rearrangement joins TRBV27 to TRBJ2-3; D gene unclear. The CDR3 has 13 residues. The germline gives CDR1 MNHEY, CDR2 SMNVEV (reference sequence). V lost 3 bases and J lost 6, with 10 bases in between.

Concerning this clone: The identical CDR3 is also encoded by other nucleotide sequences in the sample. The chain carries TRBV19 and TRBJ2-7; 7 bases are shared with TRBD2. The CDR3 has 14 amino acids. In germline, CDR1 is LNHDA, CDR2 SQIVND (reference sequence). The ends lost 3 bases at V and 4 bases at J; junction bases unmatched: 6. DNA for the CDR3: TGTGCCAGTAGTATTGGCGGGAGAACATACGAGCAGTACTTC. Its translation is CASSIGGRTYEQYF.

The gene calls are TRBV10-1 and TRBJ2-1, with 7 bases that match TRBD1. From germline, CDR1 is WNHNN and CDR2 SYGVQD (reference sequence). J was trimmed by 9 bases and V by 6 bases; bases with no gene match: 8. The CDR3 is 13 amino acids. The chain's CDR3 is CASRNRGRVEQFF. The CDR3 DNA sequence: TGCGCCAGCAGGAACAGGGGAAGGGTTGAGCAGTTCTTC.

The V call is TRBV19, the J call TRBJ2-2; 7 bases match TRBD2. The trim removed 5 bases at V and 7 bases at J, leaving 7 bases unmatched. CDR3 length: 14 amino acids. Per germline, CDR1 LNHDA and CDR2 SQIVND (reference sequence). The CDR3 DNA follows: TGTGCCAGTAGTCCCGGCGGCGGGGGCGGGGAGCTGTTTTTT. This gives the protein CASSPGGGGGELFF.

CDR3 bases: TGTGCCAGCAGCCTCCGGGTCCCCAGGGACATTCAGTACTTC. This translates into CASSLRVPRDIQYF. The chain uses TRBV6-6 and TRBJ2-4; tentative D call: TRBD1 (5 bases). CDR1 and CDR2 (germline): MNHNY, SVGAGI (reference sequence). This CDR3 contains 14 residues. V shed 6 bases and J shed 8 bases, with 17 bases lying between them.

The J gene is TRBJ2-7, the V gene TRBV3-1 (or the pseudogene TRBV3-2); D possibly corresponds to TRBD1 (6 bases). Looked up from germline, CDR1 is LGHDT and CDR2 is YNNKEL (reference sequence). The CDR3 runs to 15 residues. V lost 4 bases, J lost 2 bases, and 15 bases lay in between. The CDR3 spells CASSPRQVLTYEQYF. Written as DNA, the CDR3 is TGTGCCAGCAGCCCAAGACAGGTCCTTACCTACGAGCAGTACTTC.

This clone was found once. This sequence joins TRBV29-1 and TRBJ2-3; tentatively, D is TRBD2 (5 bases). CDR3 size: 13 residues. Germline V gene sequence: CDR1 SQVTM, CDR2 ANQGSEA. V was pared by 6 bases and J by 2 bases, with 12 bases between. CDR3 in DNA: TGCAGCGTCGAGCCTCTAGCCACAGATACGCAGTATTTT. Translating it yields CSVEPLATDTQYF.

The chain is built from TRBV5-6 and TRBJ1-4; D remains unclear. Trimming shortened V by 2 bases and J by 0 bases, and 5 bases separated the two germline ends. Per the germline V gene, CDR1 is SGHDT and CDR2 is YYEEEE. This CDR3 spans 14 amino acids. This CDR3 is CASSLYTTNEKLFF. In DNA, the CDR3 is TGTGCCAGCAGCTTATATACAACTAATGAAAAACTGTTTTTT. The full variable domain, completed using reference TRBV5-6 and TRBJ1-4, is DAGVTQSPTHLIKTRGQQVTLRCSPKSGHDTVSWYQQALGQGPQFIFQYYEEEERQRGNFPDRFSGHQFPNYSSELNVNALLLGDSALYLCASSLYTTNEKLFFGSGTQLSVL.

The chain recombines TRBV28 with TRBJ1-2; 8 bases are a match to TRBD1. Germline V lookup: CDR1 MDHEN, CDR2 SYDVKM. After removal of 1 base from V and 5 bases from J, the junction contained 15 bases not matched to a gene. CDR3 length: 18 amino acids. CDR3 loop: CASSLFFPTTGEKYGYTF. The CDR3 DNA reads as TGTGCCAGCAGTTTATTCTTCCCCACGACAGGGGAGAAGTATGGCTACACCTTC.

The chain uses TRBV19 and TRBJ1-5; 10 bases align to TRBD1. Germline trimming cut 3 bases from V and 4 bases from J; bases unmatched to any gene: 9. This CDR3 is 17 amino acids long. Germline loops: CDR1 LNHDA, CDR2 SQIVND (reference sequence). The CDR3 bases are TGTGCCAGTAGTATGGGTCCCGACAGGGGGCCGAATCAGCCCCAGCATTTT. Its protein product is CASSMGPDRGPNQPQHF. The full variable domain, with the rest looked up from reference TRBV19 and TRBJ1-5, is DGGITQSPKYLFRKEGQNVTLSCEQNLNHDAMYWYRQDPGQGLRLIYYSQIVNDFQKGDIAEGYSVSREKKESFPLTVTSAQKNPTAFYLCASSMGPDRGPNQPQHFGDGTRLSIL.

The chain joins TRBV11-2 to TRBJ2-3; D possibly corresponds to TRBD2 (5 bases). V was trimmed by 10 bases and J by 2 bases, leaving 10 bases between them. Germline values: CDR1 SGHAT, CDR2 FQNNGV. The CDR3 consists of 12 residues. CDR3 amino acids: CATRGSTDTQYF. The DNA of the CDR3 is TGTGCCACCCGGGGTTCCACAGATACGCAGTATTTT.

The CDR3 loop is CASSLGGGTGNSPLHF. In DNA, the CDR3 is TGTGCCAGCAGCTTAGGTGGCGGGACAGGCAATTCACCCCTCCACTTT. This chain connects TRBV11-2 to TRBJ1-6; 8 bases are a match to TRBD1. The CDR3 is made up of 16 amino acids. Germline assignment: CDR1 SGHAT and CDR2 FQNNGV. J lost 7 bases, V lost 1 base, and 6 bases had no gene match.